Sequencing of this T cell receptor (beta chain) was carried out in a study of control samples from healthy donors and cancer patients. Sequenced by immunoSEQ multiplex PCR; TCRdb stores in-frame clones only, minus some. This table has some 130,000 clones, nearly 90% appearing once. The germline gives CDR1 LNHNV, CDR2 YYDKDF (reference sequence). With 8 bases removed from V and 3 bases from J, the gap between germline ends came to 13 bases. The CDR3 length is 14 residues. The source material was PBMCs. The source is a man aged 50-60 years with head and neck cancer. The rearrangement links TRBV15 to TRBJ2-2; possible D gene TRBD1, 6 bases. The CDR3 region has the DNA TGTGCCACCCTGCTGGCAGGGGACACCGGGGAGCTGTTTTTT. It codes for CATLLAGDTGELFF.